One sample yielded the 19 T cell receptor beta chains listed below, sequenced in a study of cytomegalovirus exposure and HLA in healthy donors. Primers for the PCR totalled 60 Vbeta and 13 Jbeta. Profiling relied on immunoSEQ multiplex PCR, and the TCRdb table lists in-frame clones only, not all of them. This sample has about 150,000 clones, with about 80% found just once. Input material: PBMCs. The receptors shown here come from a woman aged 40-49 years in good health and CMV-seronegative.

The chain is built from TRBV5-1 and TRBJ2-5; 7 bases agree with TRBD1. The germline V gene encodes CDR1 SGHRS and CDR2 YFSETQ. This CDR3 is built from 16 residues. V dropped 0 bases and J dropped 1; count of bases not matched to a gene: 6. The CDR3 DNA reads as TGCGCCAGCAGCTTGGCCGGGACAGAGCCCCAAGAGACCCAGTACTTC. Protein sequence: CASSLAGTEPQETQYF.

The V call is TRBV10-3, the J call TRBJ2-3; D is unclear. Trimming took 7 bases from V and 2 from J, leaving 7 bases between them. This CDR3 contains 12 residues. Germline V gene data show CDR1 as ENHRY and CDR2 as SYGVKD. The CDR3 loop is CAITSHTDTQYF. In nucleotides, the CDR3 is TGTGCCATCACGAGTCACACAGATACGCAGTATTTT.

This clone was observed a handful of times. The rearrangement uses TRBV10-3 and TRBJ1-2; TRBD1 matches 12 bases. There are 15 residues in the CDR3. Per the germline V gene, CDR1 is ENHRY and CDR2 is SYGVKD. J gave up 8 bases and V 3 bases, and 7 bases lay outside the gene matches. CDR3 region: CAISETWDRGRGYTF. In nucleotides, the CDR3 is TGTGCCATCAGTGAAACATGGGACAGGGGGCGCGGCTACACCTTC.

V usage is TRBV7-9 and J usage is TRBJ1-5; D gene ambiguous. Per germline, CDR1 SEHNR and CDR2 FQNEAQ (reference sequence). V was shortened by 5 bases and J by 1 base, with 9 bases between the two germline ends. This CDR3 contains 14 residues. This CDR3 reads CASSTTMSNQPQHF. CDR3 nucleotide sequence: TGTGCCAGCAGCACCACTATGAGCAATCAGCCCCAGCATTTT.

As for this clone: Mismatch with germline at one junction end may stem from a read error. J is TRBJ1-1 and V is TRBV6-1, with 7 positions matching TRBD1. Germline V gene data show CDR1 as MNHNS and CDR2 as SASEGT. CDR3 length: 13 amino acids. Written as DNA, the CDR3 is TGTGCCAGCCGTGACAGGGCCTTCACTGAAGCTTTCTTT. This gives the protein CASRDRAFTEAFF.

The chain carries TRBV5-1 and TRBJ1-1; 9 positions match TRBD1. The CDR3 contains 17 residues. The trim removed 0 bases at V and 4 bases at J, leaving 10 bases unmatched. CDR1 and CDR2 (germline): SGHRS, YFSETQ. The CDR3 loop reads CASSLDGTGIGSTEAFF. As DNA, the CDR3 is TGCGCCAGCAGCTTGGACGGGACAGGGATTGGGAGCACTGAAGCTTTCTTT.

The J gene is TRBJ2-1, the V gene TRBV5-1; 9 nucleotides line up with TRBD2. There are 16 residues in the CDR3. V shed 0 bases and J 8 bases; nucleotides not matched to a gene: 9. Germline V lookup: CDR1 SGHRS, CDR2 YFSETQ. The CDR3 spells CASSLAGSGRLYEQFF. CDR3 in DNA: TGCGCCAGCAGCTTGGCGGGTAGCGGGAGACTCTATGAGCAGTTCTTC. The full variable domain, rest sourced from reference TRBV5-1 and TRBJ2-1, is KAGVTQTPRYLIKTRGQQVTLSCSPISGHRSVSWYQQTPGQGLQFLFEYFSETQRNKGNFPGRFSGRQFSNSRSEMNVSTLELGDSALYLCASSLAGSGRLYEQFFGPGTRLTVL.

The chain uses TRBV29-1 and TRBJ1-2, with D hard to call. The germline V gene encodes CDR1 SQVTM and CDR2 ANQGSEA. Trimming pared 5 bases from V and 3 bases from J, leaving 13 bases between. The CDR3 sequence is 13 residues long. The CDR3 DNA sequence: TGCAGCGTTATCCCCCCCGGAGACTATGGCTACACCTTC. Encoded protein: CSVIPPGDYGYTF.

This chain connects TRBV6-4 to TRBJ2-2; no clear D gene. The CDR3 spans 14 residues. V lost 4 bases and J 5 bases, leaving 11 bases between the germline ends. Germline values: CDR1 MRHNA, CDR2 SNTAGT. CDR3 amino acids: CASSASVETGELFF. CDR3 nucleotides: TGTGCCAGCAGTGCATCAGTGGAGACCGGGGAGCTGTTTTTT.

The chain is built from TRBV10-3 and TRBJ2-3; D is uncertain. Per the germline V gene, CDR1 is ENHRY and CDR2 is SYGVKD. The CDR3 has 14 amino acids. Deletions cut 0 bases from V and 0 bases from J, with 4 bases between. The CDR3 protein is CAISESTSTDTQYF. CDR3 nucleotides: TGTGCCATCAGTGAGTCGACTAGCACAGATACGCAGTATTTT.

This CDR3 is CASSQRALPYNSPLHF. The DNA for the CDR3 is TGTGCCAGCAGCCAGCGGGCCCTACCCTATAATTCACCCCTCCACTTT. The chain employs TRBV9 and TRBJ1-6; D remains unclear. The ends were cut back, 4 bases at V and 2 bases at J, with 13 bases in the middle. The CDR3 length is 16 residues. Germline V gene sequence: CDR1 SGDLS, CDR2 YYNGEE.

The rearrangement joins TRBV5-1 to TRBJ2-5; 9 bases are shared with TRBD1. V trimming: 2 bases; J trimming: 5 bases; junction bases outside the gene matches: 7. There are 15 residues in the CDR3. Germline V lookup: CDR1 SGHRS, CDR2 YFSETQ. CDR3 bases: TGCGCCAGCAGCTTCCGGGGTGACAGGGGGGAGACCCAGTACTTC. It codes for CASSFRGDRGETQYF.

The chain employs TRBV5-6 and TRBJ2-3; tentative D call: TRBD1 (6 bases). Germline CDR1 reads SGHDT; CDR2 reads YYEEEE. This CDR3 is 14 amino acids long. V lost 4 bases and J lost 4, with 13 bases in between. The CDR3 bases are TGTGCCAGCAGCGGGTGGGGGCGCCCAGATACGCAGTATTTT. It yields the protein CASSGWGRPDTQYF.

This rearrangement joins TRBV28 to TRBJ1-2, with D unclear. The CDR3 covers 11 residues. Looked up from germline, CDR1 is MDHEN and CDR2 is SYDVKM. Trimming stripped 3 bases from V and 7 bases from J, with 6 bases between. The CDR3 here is CASSFGVGYTF. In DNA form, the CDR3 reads TGTGCCAGCAGTTTCGGGGTTGGCTACACCTTC.

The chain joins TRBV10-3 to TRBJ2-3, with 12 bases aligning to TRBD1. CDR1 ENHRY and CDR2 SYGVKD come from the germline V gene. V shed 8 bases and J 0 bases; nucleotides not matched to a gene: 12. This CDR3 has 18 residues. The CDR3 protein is CAIDSSGQGAISTDTQYF. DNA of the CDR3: TGTGCCATCGACAGTTCGGGACAGGGGGCTATTAGCACAGATACGCAGTATTTT.

In DNA, the CDR3 is TGTGCCAGCAGTGGATCTTACTACTCTGGAAACACCATATATTTT. It specifies CASSGSYYSGNTIYF. The chain is built from TRBV6-1 and TRBJ1-3; D is undetermined. The ends were cut back, 4 bases at V and 0 bases at J, with 10 bases in the middle. CDR3 length equals 15 residues. Germline CDR1 is MNHNS and CDR2 is SASEGT.

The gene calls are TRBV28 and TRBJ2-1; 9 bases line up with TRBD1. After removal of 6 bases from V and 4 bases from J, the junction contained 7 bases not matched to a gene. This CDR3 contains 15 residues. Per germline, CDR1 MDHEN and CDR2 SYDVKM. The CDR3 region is CASSQGTGTYNEQFF. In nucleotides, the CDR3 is TGTGCCAGCAGCCAGGGGACAGGGACATACAATGAGCAGTTCTTC.

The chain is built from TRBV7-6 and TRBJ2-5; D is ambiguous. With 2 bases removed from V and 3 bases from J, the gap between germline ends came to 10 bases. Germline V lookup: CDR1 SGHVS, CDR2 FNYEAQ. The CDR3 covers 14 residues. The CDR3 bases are TGTGCCAGCAGCTTAATTCCGGTCAAAGAGACCCAGTACTTC. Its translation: CASSLIPVKETQYF.

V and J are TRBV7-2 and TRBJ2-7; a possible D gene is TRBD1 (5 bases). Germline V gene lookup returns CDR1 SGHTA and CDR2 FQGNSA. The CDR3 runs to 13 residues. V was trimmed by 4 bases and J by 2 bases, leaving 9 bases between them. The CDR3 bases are TGTGCCAGCAGCTCCCAAGGGGCCTACGAGCAGTACTTC. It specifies CASSSQGAYEQYF. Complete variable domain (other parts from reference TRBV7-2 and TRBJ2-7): GAGVSQSPSNKVTEKGKDVELRCDPISGHTALYWYRQSLGQGLEFLIYFQGNSAPDKSGLPSDRFSAERTGGSVSTLTIQRTQQEDSAVYLCASSSQGAYEQYFGPGTRLTVT.